This T cell receptor beta chain was captured in a study of cytomegalovirus exposure and HLA in healthy donors. Study-wide results and limits: It was found in a later analysis that first-cohort TCR clusters tended to co-occur in the 95 to 150 validation repertoires. In vitro confirmation showed three CMV-associated chains to be CMV antigen specific. The study recorded 150 to 200 TCR beta chains that were cytomegalovirus-associated.

TCRdb's table, derived via immunoSEQ multiplex PCR, lists solely in-frame clones and lacks some. This sample carries roughly 180,000 clones, roughly 86% of them seen once, and the ten largest clones take about 7.2%. The CDR3 extends over 18 amino acids. Germline V lookup: CDR1 MNHNS, CDR2 SASEGT. The V and J ends lost 3 bases and 4 bases, in that order; junction bases with no gene match: 11. As regards this clone: What it recognizes is unknown.

The receptor was isolated from a man aged 25 to 45 in good health and CMV-seropositive. Sequencing was performed on PBMCs. The chain links TRBV6-1 to TRBJ2-7; 14 bases match TRBD2. CDR3 DNA sequence: TGTGCCAGCAGTGATGATTTAGGGACTAGCGGGAGTTGGTACGAGCAGTACTTC. Translating it yields CASSDDLGTSGSWYEQYF.